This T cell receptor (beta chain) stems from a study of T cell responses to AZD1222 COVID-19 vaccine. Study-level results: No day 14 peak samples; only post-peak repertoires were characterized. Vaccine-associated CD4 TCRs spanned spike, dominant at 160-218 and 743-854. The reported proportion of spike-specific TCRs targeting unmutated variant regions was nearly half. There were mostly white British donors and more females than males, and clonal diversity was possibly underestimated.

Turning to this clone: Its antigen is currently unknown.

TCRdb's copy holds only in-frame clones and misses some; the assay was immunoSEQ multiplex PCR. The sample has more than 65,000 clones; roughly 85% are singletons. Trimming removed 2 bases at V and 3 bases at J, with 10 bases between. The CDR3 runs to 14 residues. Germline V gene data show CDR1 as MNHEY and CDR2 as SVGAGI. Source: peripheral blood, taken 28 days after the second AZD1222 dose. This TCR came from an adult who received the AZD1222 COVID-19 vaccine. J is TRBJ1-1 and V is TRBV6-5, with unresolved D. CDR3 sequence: CASSYRGPDTEAFF. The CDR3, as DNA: TGTGCCAGCAGTTACCGAGGACCCGACACTGAAGCTTTCTTT.